These T cell receptor beta chains were read from a single sample in a study of blood T cell repertoires in COVID-19. TCRdb's copy holds only in-frame clones and misses some; the assay was immunoSEQ multiplex PCR. Altogether approximately 250,000 clones are present, 65% to 90% being singletons, with the ten largest covering about 5.1%. Sequenced material: peripheral blood. The receptors derive from a man between 50 and 59 years old with COVID-19, enrolled during active disease. Both conserved end residues are part of each CDR3. A D gene is named only where the DNA matches it firmly. A clone size is listed for some rows: how often the clone was seen (once, few, many), or a class if it is expanded.

DNA: TGCGCCAGCAGCCAAGATCTAGTTAACTATGGCTACACCTTC
CDR3: CASSQDLVNYGYTF
J: TRBJ1-2
length: 14
V: TRBV4-1
D: NA
size: NA

DNA: TGTGCCAGCAGCACTAGACGGGGAAACCCGTATGGCTACACCTTC
CDR3: CASSTRRGNPYGYTF
J: TRBJ1-2
length: 15
V: TRBV5-6
D: NA
size: NA

DNA: TGCGCCAGCAGTCAATCGACAGACAGAGGATTCGGCTACACCTTC
CDR3: CASSQSTDRGFGYTF
J: TRBJ1-2
length: 15
V: TRBV23-1
D: NA
size: NA

DNA: TGTGCCAGCAGTGAATATGCGGGGGTGAACACCGGGGAGCTGTTTTTT
CDR3: CASSEYAGVNTGELFF
J: TRBJ2-2
length: 16
V: TRBV6-1
D: TRBD2
size: NA

DNA: TGTGCCAGCAGCTTGGGACTAGCGAACTACGAGCAGTACTTC
CDR3: CASSLGLANYEQYF
J: TRBJ2-7
length: 14
V: TRBV5-5
D: TRBD2
size: NA

DNA: TGTGCCAGCATGGAGGACAGACAAAACACCGGGGAGCTGTTTTTT
CDR3: CASMEDRQNTGELFF
J: TRBJ2-2
length: 15
V: TRBV2
D: NA
size: NA

DNA: TGTGCCTGGAGTGTACACGGGTATGGCTACACCTTC
CDR3: CAWSVHGYGYTF
J: TRBJ1-2
length: 12
V: TRBV30
D: NA
size: NA

DNA: TGTGCCAGCAGCCCGGAACAGGGGTGGAATTCACCCCTCCACTTT
CDR3: CASSPEQGWNSPLHF
J: TRBJ1-6
length: 15
V: TRBV11-2
D: TRBD1
size: NA

DNA: TGTGCCAGCAGCTTCCTAGCGGGGGGCAATGAGCAGTTCTTC
CDR3: CASSFLAGGNEQFF
J: TRBJ2-1
length: 14
V: TRBV7-3
D: TRBD2
size: NA

DNA: TGTGCCAGTAGTACAGGGGCGGGGGCCCTCTCAGATACGCAGTATTTT
CDR3: CASSTGAGALSDTQYF
J: TRBJ2-3
length: 16
V: TRBV19
D: NA
size: NA

DNA: TGTGCTAGCAGCCCCCGGAGTAACTTTCAAGAGACCCAGTACTTC
CDR3: CASSPRSNFQETQYF
J: TRBJ2-5
length: 15
V: TRBV7-7
D: NA
size: NA

DNA: TGTGCCAGCAGGGAACAGGGGGCGGGGGAAAAACTGTTTTTT
CDR3: CASREQGAGEKLFF
J: TRBJ1-4
length: 14
V: TRBV2
D: TRBD1
size: NA

DNA: TGTGCCAGCAGTTTAGGGACAAGGTATGGCTACACCTTC
CDR3: CASSLGTRYGYTF
J: TRBJ1-2
length: 13
V: TRBV12-3/TRBV12-4
D: NA
size: NA

DNA: TGTGCCAGCAGACCCGCACTGACCGGGGAGCTGTTTTTT
CDR3: CASRPALTGELFF
J: TRBJ2-2
length: 13
V: TRBV28
D: NA
size: NA

DNA: TGTGCCAGCAGCTCTACAGGGTTGGTGAACACTGAAGCTTTCTTT
CDR3: CASSSTGLVNTEAFF
J: TRBJ1-1
length: 15
V: TRBV28
D: NA
size: NA

DNA: TGCGCCAGCAGCTTGGCCGGAGGTCCTGGAAACACCATATATTTT
CDR3: CASSLAGGPGNTIYF
J: TRBJ1-3
length: 15
V: TRBV5-1
D: NA
size: once

DNA: TGTGCCAGCAACTCGGGACATCCTAGTGATCAGCCCCAGCATTTT
CDR3: CASNSGHPSDQPQHF
J: TRBJ1-5
length: 15
V: TRBV7-2
D: NA
size: NA

DNA: TGTGCCAGCTCACCGGGACAGGCTGTCCGAGGCACTGAAGCTTTCTTT
CDR3: CASSPGQAVRGTEAFF
J: TRBJ1-1
length: 16
V: TRBV18
D: TRBD1
size: once

DNA: TGTGCCAGCAGCCACCTCCGGGACAGTGGGGATGGCTACACCTTC
CDR3: CASSHLRDSGDGYTF
J: TRBJ1-2
length: 15
V: TRBV4-2
D: TRBD1
size: NA

DNA: TGTGCCGTACAGGGGGAACTCGGAAACACCATATATTTT
CDR3: CAVQGELGNTIYF
J: TRBJ1-3
length: 13
V: TRBV6-5
D: TRBD1
size: NA

DNA: TGTGCCAGCAGTTTATTCGGGGGAGCTTCCTACGAGCAGTACTTC
CDR3: CASSLFGGASYEQYF
J: TRBJ2-7
length: 15
V: TRBV28
D: NA
size: NA

DNA: TGTGCCAGCAGCTCTAGCGGGGGGCCCCCTAGCACAGATACGCAGTATTTT
CDR3: CASSSSGGPPSTDTQYF
J: TRBJ2-3
length: 17
V: TRBV9
D: TRBD2
size: once

DNA: TGTGCCAGCAGCGCAGGGACAGTCTCTGGAAACACCATATATTTT
CDR3: CASSAGTVSGNTIYF
J: TRBJ1-3
length: 15
V: TRBV9
D: TRBD1
size: NA